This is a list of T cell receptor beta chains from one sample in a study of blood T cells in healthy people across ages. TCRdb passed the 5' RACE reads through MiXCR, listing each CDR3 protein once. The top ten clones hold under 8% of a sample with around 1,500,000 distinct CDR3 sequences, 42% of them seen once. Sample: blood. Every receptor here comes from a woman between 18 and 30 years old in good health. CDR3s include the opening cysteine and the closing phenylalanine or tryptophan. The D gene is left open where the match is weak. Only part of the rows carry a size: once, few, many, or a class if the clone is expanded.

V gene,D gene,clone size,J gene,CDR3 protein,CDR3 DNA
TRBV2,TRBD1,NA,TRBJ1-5,CASSGTGSNQPQHF,TGTGCCAGCAGCGGGACAGGGAGCAATCAGCCCCAGCATTTT
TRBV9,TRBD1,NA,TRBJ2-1,CASSAGTGVLSEQFF,TGTGCCAGCAGCGCCGGGACAGGGGTTCTGAGTGAGCAGTTCTTC
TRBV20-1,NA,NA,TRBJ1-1,CSAREGYRDTEAFF,TGCAGTGCTAGAGAAGGGTATAGGGACACTGAAGCTTTCTTT
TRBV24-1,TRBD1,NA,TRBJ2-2,CATSDSDRASTGELFF,TGTGCCACCAGTGATTCGGACAGGGCGAGCACCGGGGAGCTGTTTTTT
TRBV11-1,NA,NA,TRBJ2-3,CASSLTPSWQGEVADTQYF,TGTGCCAGCAGCTTAACTCCCTCTTGGCAGGGAGAAGTGGCAGATACGCAGTATTTT
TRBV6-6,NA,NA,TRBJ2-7,CAAESAGQGEQYF,TGTGCCGCGGAGAGTGCGGGGCAAGGCGAGCAGTACTTC
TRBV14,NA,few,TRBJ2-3,CASSQTSIQYF,TGTGCCAGCAGCCAAACTAGTATCCAGTATTTT
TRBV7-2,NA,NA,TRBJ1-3,CASSRGPAGNTIYF,TGTGCCAGCAGCCGGGGCCCGGCTGGAAACACCATATATTTT
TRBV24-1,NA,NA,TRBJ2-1,CATKPRGAYNEQFF,TGTGCCACTAAACCGAGGGGGGCCTACAATGAGCAGTTCTTC
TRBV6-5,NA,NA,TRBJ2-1,CASSSSLLSSYNEQFF,TGTGCCAGCAGCTCATCCCTCCTGAGCTCCTACAATGAGCAGTTCTTC
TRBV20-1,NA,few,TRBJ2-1,CSARESTSSTYNEQFF,TGCAGTGCTAGAGAGTCTACTAGTTCGACCTACAATGAGCAGTTCTTC
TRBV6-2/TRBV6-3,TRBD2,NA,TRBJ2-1,CALGPSGITDEQFF,TGTGCCTTAGGGCCCAGCGGGATTACAGATGAGCAGTTCTTC
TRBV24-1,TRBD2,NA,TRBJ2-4,CATSDLSSGGRVQYF,TGTGCCACCAGTGATCTTTCTAGCGGGGGAAGGGTTCAGTACTTC
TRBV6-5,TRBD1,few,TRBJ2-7,CASYYSRDRGIYEQYF,TGTGCCAGCTATTACTCCCGGGACAGGGGAATTTACGAGCAGTACTTC
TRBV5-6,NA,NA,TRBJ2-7,CASSQVGAVYEQYF,TGTGCCAGCAGCCAAGTGGGGGCCGTGTACGAGCAGTACTTC
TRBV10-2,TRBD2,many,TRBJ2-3,CASSGTSGAISTDTQYF,TGCGCCAGCAGCGGGACTAGCGGGGCTATTAGCACAGATACGCAGTATTTT
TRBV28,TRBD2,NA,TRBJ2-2,CASSSPGSGENTGELFF,TGTGCCAGCAGTTCCCCGGGTAGCGGGGAGAACACCGGGGAGCTGTTTTTT
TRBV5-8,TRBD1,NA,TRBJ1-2,CASSSRDRLLYGYTF,TGTGCCAGCAGCTCGAGGGACAGGCTCCTCTATGGCTACACCTTC
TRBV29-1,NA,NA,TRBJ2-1,CSVETDSIYNKQFF,TGCAGCGTTGAGACGGACAGCATCTACAATAAGCAGTTCTTC
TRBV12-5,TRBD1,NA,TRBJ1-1,CASGPGQFNTEAFF,TGTGCTAGTGGTCCGGGACAGTTTAACACTGAAGCTTTCTTT
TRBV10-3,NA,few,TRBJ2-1,CAISESGTNNEQFF,TGTGCCATCAGTGAGTCGGGTACAAACAATGAGCAGTTCTTC
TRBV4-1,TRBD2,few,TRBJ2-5,CASSQLAGGLGTQYF,TGCGCCAGCAGTCAACTAGCGGGGGGGCTAGGGACCCAGTACTTC
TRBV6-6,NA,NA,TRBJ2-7,CASSYRRLYEQYF,TGTGCCAGCTCCTACAGGAGGCTCTACGAGCAGTACTTC
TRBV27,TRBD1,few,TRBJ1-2,CASSLFVSGGAHGYTF,TGTGCCAGCAGTTTATTTGTGTCAGGGGGCGCCCATGGCTACACCTTC
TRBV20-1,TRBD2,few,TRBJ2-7,CSARPPGLAGDYEQYF,TGCAGTGCTAGACCCCCGGGACTAGCGGGGGACTACGAGCAGTACTTC
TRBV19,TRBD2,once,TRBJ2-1,CASSPRGGTYNEQFF,TGTGCCAGTAGTCCGCGGGGGGGCACGTACAATGAGCAGTTCTTC
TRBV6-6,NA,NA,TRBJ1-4,CASRSSTEKLFF,TGTGCCAGCAGATCTAGTACCGAAAAACTGTTTTTT
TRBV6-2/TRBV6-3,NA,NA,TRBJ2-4,CASSYSPNDKAKNIQYF,TGTGCCAGCAGTTACTCACCCAACGACAAGGCCAAAAACATTCAGTACTTC